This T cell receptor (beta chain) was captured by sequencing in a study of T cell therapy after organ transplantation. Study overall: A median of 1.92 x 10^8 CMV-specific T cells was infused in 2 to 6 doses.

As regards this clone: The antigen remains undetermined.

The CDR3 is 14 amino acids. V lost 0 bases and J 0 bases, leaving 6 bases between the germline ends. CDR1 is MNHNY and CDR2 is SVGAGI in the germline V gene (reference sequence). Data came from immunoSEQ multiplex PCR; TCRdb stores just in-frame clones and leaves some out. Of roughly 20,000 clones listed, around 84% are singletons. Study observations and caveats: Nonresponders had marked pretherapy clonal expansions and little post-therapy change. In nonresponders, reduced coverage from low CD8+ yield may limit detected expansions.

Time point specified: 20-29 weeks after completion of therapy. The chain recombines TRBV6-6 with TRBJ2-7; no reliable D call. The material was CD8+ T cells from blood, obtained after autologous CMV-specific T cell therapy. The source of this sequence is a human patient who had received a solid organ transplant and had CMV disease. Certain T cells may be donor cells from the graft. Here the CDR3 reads CASSYSDDSYEQYF. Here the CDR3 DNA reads TGTGCCAGCAGTTACTCAGACGACTCCTACGAGCAGTACTTC.